The source of this T cell receptor beta chain is a study of blood T cell repertoires in COVID-19. The wider study: The origin of the acute and convalescent COVID-19 samples was the United States, Italy and Spain.

The CDR3 loop spans 15 amino acids. Trimming removed 3 bases from V and 0 bases from J; junction bases left unmatched: 1. Germline V gene sequence: CDR1 SGHTS, CDR2 YDEGEE. In the authors' workflow: Estimation of nucleated cell counts relied on the amplification of reference gene primers. Generated by immunoSEQ multiplex PCR, the TCRdb table keeps only in-frame clones and is missing some. V, J and clone size are those of that table, while D and trimming were read from the DNA. The sample has over 70,000 clones, roughly 72% seen once. The sequenced sample was peripheral blood. The chain combines TRBV5-8 with TRBJ2-2, with 8 nucleotides matching TRBD1. This receptor was identified in a man in his sixties or seventies with acute or convalescent COVID-19. In nucleotides, the CDR3 is TGTGCCAGCAGCTCGGGACAGGCGAACACCGGGGAGCTGTTTTTT. It yields the protein CASSSGQANTGELFF.